This T cell receptor beta chain came from a study of metastatic and nonmetastatic thyroid tumors. Study-wide context: Repertoire comparison spanned blood and tumor or nodule tissue of malignant and benign thyroid patients. Notes on the study in general: Malignant tumors reportedly showed significantly higher TCR beta diversity than benign nodules in both blood and tumor.

Turning to this clone: Its antigen is as yet unknown.

CDR1 LGHNA and CDR2 YNFKEQ come from the germline V gene. Trimming stripped 1 base from V and 7 bases from J, with 17 bases between. This CDR3 is built from 15 residues. Each patient went into thyroid surgery without having received any treatment. Original processing notes: In papillary thyroid cancer, a distant-metastasis classifier was built using CDR3 differences across clinicopathological groups. Using MiXCR, TCRdb re-called clones from the PCR reads. What appears here as the V and J calls and clone size reflects TCRdb's work, not the paper's. The sample lists under 30,000 clones, 20% to 25% occurring once.

The sequenced material came from blood. The genes are TRBV4-2 and TRBJ2-7; possible D gene TRBD2, 7 bases. This sequence was found in a female donor with papillary thyroid cancer or a benign thyroid nodule (not recorded which). Some clones in this sample may be carry-over from other donors' samples. CDR3 in amino acids: CASSQGGAGVEEQYF. For the CDR3, the DNA is TGTGCCAGCAGCCAAGGGGGGGCGGGAGTGGAAGAGCAGTACTTC.